This T cell receptor (beta chain) was sequenced for a study of technical replicates of blood from several donors. Generated by immunoSEQ multiplex PCR, the TCRdb table keeps only in-frame clones and is missing some. Among some 90,000 clones listed, about 95% were seen once. The length of the CDR3 is 14 residues. Germline V gives CDR1 LNHDA, CDR2 SQIVND (reference sequence). Trimming left V 1 base short and J 4 bases short, with 9 bases between. The sample was T cells isolated from PBMCs. The chain carries TRBV19 and TRBJ2-3, with D uncertain. This TCR came from a human donor in good health. CDR3 DNA sequence: TGTGCCAGTAGTATAGGTGAGGTAGCAGATACGCAGTATTTT. Its protein is CASSIGEVADTQYF.